This entry concerns a single T cell receptor (beta chain). Its specificity is unknown. This may come from a read error, since a much larger clone is one base off. This sample was included in a study of identical twins. Whole-study results and caveats: Partly confounded zero-insertion analyses could result from invariant MAIT and iNKT cells.

This CDR3 region has 15 residues. Germline CDR1 is LGHDT and CDR2 is YNNKEL (reference sequence). A universal primer site was incorporated via template switching, and the cDNA contained unique molecular identifiers. TCRdb re-called the 5' RACE reads through MiXCR, storing one row per CDR3 protein. Counted here are fewer than 350,000 distinct CDR3 sequences, under 9.5% occurring once; the ten biggest clones make up roughly 2%. Separately, the same data were catalogued under a study of yellow fever vaccine responses in identical twins.

The source material was memory (CD45RO+) T cells sorted from blood. The chain links TRBV3-1 to TRBJ2-1; D possibly corresponds to TRBD1 (5 bases). The TCR comes from a woman aged 18-35 years in good health. CDR3 residues: CASCQVRRGRNEQFF. Written as DNA, the CDR3 is TGTGCCAGCTGCCAAGTGCGTAGGGGTAGAAATGAGCAGTTCTTC.